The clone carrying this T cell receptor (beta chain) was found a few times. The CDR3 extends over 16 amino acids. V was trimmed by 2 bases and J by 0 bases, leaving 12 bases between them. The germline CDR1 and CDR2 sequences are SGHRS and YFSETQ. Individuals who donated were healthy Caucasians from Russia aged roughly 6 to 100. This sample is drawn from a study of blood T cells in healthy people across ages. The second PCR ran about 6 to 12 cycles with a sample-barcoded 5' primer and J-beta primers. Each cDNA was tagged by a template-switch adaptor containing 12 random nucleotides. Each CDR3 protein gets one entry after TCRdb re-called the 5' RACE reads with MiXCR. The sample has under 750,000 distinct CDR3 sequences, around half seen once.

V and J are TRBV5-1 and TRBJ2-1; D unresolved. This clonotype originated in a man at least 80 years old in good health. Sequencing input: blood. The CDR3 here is CASSLSFYRSYNEQFF. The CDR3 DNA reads TGCGCCAGCAGCTTAAGCTTCTACCGCTCCTACAATGAGCAGTTCTTC. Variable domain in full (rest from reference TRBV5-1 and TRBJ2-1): KAGVTQTPRYLIKTRGQQVTLSCSPISGHRSVSWYQQTPGQGLQFLFEYFSETQRNKGNFPGRFSGRQFSNSRSEMNVSTLELGDSALYLCASSLSFYRSYNEQFFGPGTRLTVL.